This TCR beta chain was captured by sequencing in a study of blood T cell repertoires in COVID-19. This clone was detected a few times. In germline, CDR1 is GTSNPN, CDR2 SVGIG (reference sequence). This CDR3 has 12 amino acids. Trimming cost V 4 bases and J 6 bases; bases outside gene matches: 5. TCRdb's table, derived via immunoSEQ multiplex PCR, lists solely in-frame clones and lacks some. The sample lists nearly 250,000 clones, 86% occurring once. The V and J genes are TRBV30 and TRBJ2-7; 8 positions match TRBD2. The sample comprised peripheral blood. This TCR was sampled from a woman older than 75 with COVID-19, enrolled during active disease. Written as DNA, the CDR3 is TGTGCCTGGACGGGAGGGGCGAGCGAGCAGTACTTC. It codes for CAWTGGASEQYF.